Each of the 28 T cell receptor beta chains below was sequenced from the same sample in a study of early T cells in non-severe SARS-CoV-2 infection. TCRdb ran MiXCR on the 5' RACE reads and lists one entry per CDR3 protein. The sample consists of about 77,000 distinct CDR3 sequences, approximately 15% of them appearing once. Sequenced sample: whole blood. Source of these receptors: an adult who was a healthcare worker with PCR-confirmed SARS-CoV-2 infection or an uninfected control (not recorded which).

This clonotype was seen a few times. The V gene is TRBV29-1, the J gene TRBJ2-7; 8 positions agree with TRBD1. The CDR3 spans 13 residues. V was pared by 8 bases and J by 7 bases, with 13 bases of the junction left unmatched. CDR1 is SQVTM, CDR2 ANQGSEA, per germline. CDR3 protein: CSCIGQGRREQYF. In nucleotides, the CDR3 is TGCAGCTGCATAGGACAGGGTAGAAGAGAGCAGTACTTC.

CDR3 amino acids: CASTSIGATPSQPQHF. The CDR3 nucleotides are TGTGCCAGTACCTCTATTGGGGCGACGCCCTCTCAGCCCCAGCATTTT. The V call is TRBV19, the J call TRBJ1-5; weak D call: TRBD1 (5 bases). The CDR3 consists of 16 residues. The V and J ends lost 7 bases and 6 bases respectively, with 22 bases between them. CDR1 is LNHDA, CDR2 SQIVND, per germline (reference sequence).

This clonotype was seen ten or more times. J is TRBJ2-1 and V is TRBV10-3; D gene uncertain. The CDR3 consists of 14 residues. The V end was cut by 8 bases, the J end by 0 bases, with 11 bases between. The germline V gene encodes CDR1 ENHRY and CDR2 SYGVKD. The CDR3 DNA reads as TGTGCCATCCGGGCGGTTCCCTCCTACAATGAGCAGTTCTTC. It translates to CAIRAVPSYNEQFF.

J is TRBJ1-1 and V is TRBV30; TRBD1 is a possible D gene (6 bases). The V and J ends lost 2 bases and 0 bases respectively, with 10 bases between them. This CDR3 spans 14 amino acids. Germline V lookup: CDR1 GTSNPN, CDR2 SVGIG (reference sequence). The CDR3 is CAWSLTGMNTEAFF. The CDR3 DNA is TGTGCCTGGAGTCTGACAGGCATGAACACTGAAGCTTTCTTT. Using reference TRBV30 and TRBJ1-1 for the parts outside the CDR3, the full variable domain is SQTIHQWPATLVQPVGSPLSLECTVEGTSNPNLYWYRQAAGRGLQLLFYSVGIGQISSEVPQNLSASRPQDRQFILSSKKLLLSDSGFYLCAWSLTGMNTEAFFGQGTRLTVV.

The chain carries TRBV7-2 and TRBJ2-1, with D perhaps TRBD1 (5 bases). Germline values: CDR1 SGHTA, CDR2 FQGNSA. The CDR3 covers 13 residues. The germline V and J ends were trimmed by 5 bases and 9 bases, with 14 bases remaining between them. CDR3 residues: CASSLGRQGEQFF. The CDR3 region has the DNA TGTGCCAGCAGCCTTGGACGTCAGGGTGAGCAGTTCTTC.

The J gene is TRBJ2-5, the V gene TRBV7-9, with 8 bases aligning to TRBD2. Germline CDR1 reads SEHNR; CDR2 reads FQNEAQ (reference sequence). CDR3 length: 14 amino acids. V shed 3 bases and J 4 bases; nucleotides not matched to a gene: 4. The CDR3 region is CASSFSGMRETQYF. DNA for the CDR3: TGTGCCAGCAGCTTTAGCGGGATGAGAGAGACCCAGTACTTC.

This clonotype appeared a single time. The chain has TRBV5-1 and TRBJ2-3; D is undetermined. The CDR3 length is 19 residues. V gave up 0 bases and J gave up 1 base, with 21 bases separating them. Germline V gene data show CDR1 as SGHRS and CDR2 as YFSETQ. The CDR3 sequence is CASSLDPPFDWARTDTQYF. In DNA form, the CDR3 reads TGCGCCAGCAGCTTGGACCCGCCTTTTGATTGGGCCCGCACAGATACGCAGTATTTT.

This chain uses TRBV27 with TRBJ2-1, with 16 bases fitting TRBD2. Unmatched junction bases numbered 9, after V lost 6 bases and J lost 4 bases. Looked up from germline, CDR1 is MNHEY and CDR2 is SMNVEV (reference sequence). The CDR3 is 18 residues long. CDR3 bases: TGTGCCAGCAGCCGCCTTGGGACTAGCGGGAGGGCGTACAATGAGCAGTTCTTC. Translation gives CASSRLGTSGRAYNEQFF.

This clonotype was seen ten or more times. This chain uses TRBV20-1 with TRBJ2-3; 11 nucleotides match TRBD2. Germline values: CDR1 DFQATT, CDR2 SNEGSKA (reference sequence). The J segment lost 8 bases and the V segment lost 6 bases, leaving 10 bases of the junction unmatched. The CDR3 consists of 14 residues. The CDR3 sequence: CSAGASGGKGTQYF. The CDR3, as DNA: TGCAGTGCCGGTGCTAGCGGGGGGAAAGGTACGCAGTATTTT.

The chain couples TRBV9 to TRBJ2-1; D unclear. The germline V gene encodes CDR1 SGDLS and CDR2 YYNGEE. Trimming left V 1 base short and J 0 bases short, with 11 bases between. The CDR3 sequence is 16 residues long. This CDR3 is CASSVFGMSSYNEQFF. The CDR3 DNA is TGTGCCAGCAGCGTATTCGGCATGAGCTCCTACAATGAGCAGTTCTTC.

This clonotype has only a few counts. The CDR3: CASTPYSNQPQHF. The CDR3 nucleotides read TGTGCCAGTACCCCTTATAGCAATCAGCCCCAGCATTTT. The chain links TRBV19 to TRBJ1-5; D not resolved. V lost 7 bases to trimming and J lost 0 bases, with 7 bases between them. Germline assignment: CDR1 LNHDA and CDR2 SQIVND (reference sequence). This CDR3 is built from 13 residues.

The genes are TRBV7-3 and TRBJ2-1, with 7 bases identical to TRBD1. Germline assignment: CDR1 SGHTA and CDR2 FQGTGA. The CDR3 runs 19 residues. V lost 4 bases and J lost 0; bases outside the gene matches: 15. CDR3 sequence reads: CASSSRALIRGNSYNEQFF. The CDR3 coding sequence is TGTGCCAGCAGCTCCCGGGCCCTTATCAGGGGGAACTCCTACAATGAGCAGTTCTTC.

The rearrangement links TRBV7-2 to TRBJ1-4; 8 nucleotides align to TRBD1. Losses at the gene ends were 4 bases for V and 8 bases for J; bases not matched to a gene: 21. CDR1 and CDR2 from the germline V gene are SGHTA and FQGNSA. The CDR3 covers 19 residues. CDR3 coding DNA: TGTGCCAGCAGCTCCCGGGCTGGGGCAGGGGGCCAGAAAAGCGAAAAACTGTTTTTT. Translated, it gives CASSSRAGAGGQKSEKLFF.

The chain carries TRBV7-6 and TRBJ2-7, with D possibly TRBD2 on 6 matching bases. The CDR3 runs to 16 residues. The germline V gene encodes CDR1 SGHVS and CDR2 FNYEAQ. The V gene lost 0 bases and the J gene lost 0 bases, with 12 bases spanning the gap. CDR3 coding DNA: TGTGCCAGCAGCTTAGCCCCGGACGGGAGCTCCTACGAGCAGTACTTC. This codes for CASSLAPDGSSYEQYF.

The chain recombines TRBV30 with TRBJ1-6, with unresolved D. V lost 5 bases and J lost 0, with 11 bases in between. This CDR3 region has 15 residues. The V gene's germline CDR1 is GTSNPN and CDR2 SVGIG (reference sequence). The CDR3 region has the DNA TGTGCCTGGGTCGAGAATCCCTCCTATAATTCACCCCTCCACTTT. Translating it yields CAWVENPSYNSPLHF.

This sequence joins TRBV29-1 and TRBJ2-6; TRBD2 might be the D (5 bases). Trimming shortened V by 7 bases and J by 2 bases, and 18 bases separated the two germline ends. CDR1 SQVTM and CDR2 ANQGSEA come from the germline V gene. This CDR3 region has 16 residues. This CDR3 reads CSAKGAQPTGANVLTF. The CDR3 DNA follows: TGCAGCGCCAAGGGAGCCCAACCCACTGGGGCCAACGTCCTGACTTTC. The full variable domain, its missing parts supplied by reference TRBV29-1 and TRBJ2-6, is SAVISQKPSRDICQRGTSLTIQCQVDSQVTMMFWYRQQPGQSLTLIATANQGSEATYESGFVIDKFPISRPNLTFSTLTVSNMSPEDSSIYLCSAKGAQPTGANVLTFGAGSRLTVL.

This clonotype has only a few counts. V is TRBV30 and J is TRBJ2-2; no reliable D call. The CDR3 contains 10 residues. CDR1 and CDR2 from the germline V gene are GTSNPN and SVGIG (reference sequence). Deletions cut 5 bases from V and 4 bases from J, with 2 bases between. The CDR3 reads CAWATGELFF. In nucleotides, the CDR3 is TGTGCCTGGGCCACCGGGGAGCTGTTTTTT.

This chain uses TRBV20-1 with TRBJ2-1, with a possible D match to TRBD2 (5 bases). V shed 6 bases and J shed 7 bases, with 22 bases lying between them. The CDR3 contains 15 residues. CDR1 is DFQATT and CDR2 is SNEGSKA in the germline V gene (reference sequence). The CDR3 protein is CSALSGGSLWNEQFF. CDR3 bases: TGCAGTGCCCTTTCTGGCGGGTCCCTGTGGAATGAGCAGTTCTTC.

This chain joins TRBV12-5 and TRBJ2-7; 8 bases agree with TRBD2. This CDR3 region has 12 residues. Germline V gene data show CDR1 as LGHNT and CDR2 as FRNRAP. After removal of 6 bases from V and 7 bases from J, the junction contained 5 bases not matched to a gene. This CDR3 reads CASGSGRAEQYF. CDR3 DNA: TGTGCTAGTGGCTCCGGGAGGGCGGAGCAGTACTTC.

This clonotype was seen only a few times. The rearrangement uses TRBV12-3 or TRBV12-4 and TRBJ1-1; D is ambiguous. The CDR3 sequence is 11 residues long. The V end lost 6 bases, the J end lost 8 bases, and 10 bases lay between the germline ends. The CDR3 nucleotides read TGTGCCAGCAGACAGTTCACCGAAGCTTTCTTT. This codes for CASRQFTEAFF.

The gene calls are TRBV3-1 and TRBJ2-7; TRBD2 aligns across 13 bases. The CDR3 runs to 16 residues. Germline loops: CDR1 LGHDT, CDR2 YNNKEL (reference sequence). Germline trimming cut 4 bases from V and 2 bases from J; bases unmatched to any gene: 5. CDR3 sequence: CASSRATSGGAYEQYF. In DNA, the CDR3 is TGTGCCAGCAGCCGCGCCACTAGCGGGGGGGCCTACGAGCAGTACTTC.

The V gene is TRBV27, the J gene TRBJ2-3, with 13 bases fitting TRBD2. Germline assignment: CDR1 MNHEY and CDR2 SMNVEV (reference sequence). The CDR3 consists of 17 residues. V trimming: 5 bases; J trimming: 7 bases; junction bases outside the gene matches: 12. CDR3 DNA sequence: TGTGCCAGCAGTCGATCGGGACTAGCGGGAAGGTTTAATACGCAGTATTTT. It encodes CASSRSGLAGRFNTQYF.

This clonotype has a handful of counts. The chain combines TRBV10-3 with TRBJ2-7, with 10 nucleotides matching TRBD1. Germline V lookup: CDR1 ENHRY, CDR2 SYGVKD. The V segment lost 10 bases and the J segment 6 bases; nucleotides outside the gene matches: 9. The CDR3 loop spans 13 amino acids. The CDR3 region is CATQDRGDREQYF. CDR3 sequence (DNA): TGTGCCACCCAGGACAGGGGGGATCGCGAGCAGTACTTC.

This sequence joins TRBV6-4 and TRBJ1-6; possibly TRBD1 for D (6 bases). The CDR3 has 16 amino acids. Germline CDR1 reads MRHNA; CDR2 reads SNTAGT. V shed 6 bases and J shed 4 bases, with 16 bases lying between them. CDR3 amino acids: CASSPPGQPYNSPLHF. The CDR3 bases are TGTGCCAGCAGCCCACCCGGACAGCCTTATAATTCACCCCTCCACTTT.

The sample holds a few counts of this clonotype. The chain employs TRBV12-3 or TRBV12-4 and TRBJ2-1, with TRBD1 as a possible D gene (5 bases). Trimming stripped 5 bases from V and 10 bases from J, with 15 bases between. The CDR3 is made up of 13 amino acids. CDR3 in amino acids: CASSKGIGTEQFF. The CDR3 DNA reads TGTGCCAGCAGTAAGGGGATTGGAACAGAGCAGTTCTTC.

The chain joins TRBV20-1 to TRBJ2-1, with D possibly TRBD1 on 5 matching bases. The V gene lost 3 bases and the J gene lost 8 bases, with 17 bases spanning the gap. The germline gives CDR1 DFQATT, CDR2 SNEGSKA (reference sequence). The CDR3 length is 14 residues. This CDR3 reads CSASPLGALDEQFF. CDR3 sequence (DNA): TGCAGTGCTAGCCCCCTTGGGGCCTTAGATGAGCAGTTCTTC.

There are a few counts of this clonotype. The chain uses TRBV27 and TRBJ2-1; possibly TRBD1 or TRBD2 for D (7 bases each). The length of the CDR3 is 12 residues. V shed 4 bases and J shed 15 bases, with 16 bases lying between them. CDR1 MNHEY and CDR2 SMNVEV come from the germline V gene (reference sequence). The CDR3 sequence: CASSSPPGGVFF. The CDR3 coding sequence is TGTGCCAGCAGTTCCCCCCCAGGGGGGGTGTTCTTC.

The CDR3: CASSHSGGVYNEQFF. CDR3 DNA: TGTGCCAGCAGCCATAGCGGGGGGGTTTACAATGAGCAGTTCTTC. The chain combines TRBV4-2 with TRBJ2-1; TRBD2 matches at 11 bases. The CDR3 is 15 amino acids. Trimming removed 3 bases from V and 4 bases from J; junction bases left unmatched: 2. Germline lookup yields CDR1 LGHNA and CDR2 YNFKEQ.